This TCR beta chain was observed in a study of tumor-infiltrating lymphocytes in oesophageal squamous cell carcinoma. TCRdb fed the reads into MiXCR, producing one record per CDR3 protein. The sample carries 11,000 or so distinct CDR3 sequences, more than 50% recorded once. Trimming took 8 bases from V and 7 from J, leaving 14 bases between them. CDR3 size: 12 residues. The germline CDR1 and CDR2 sequences are SEHNR and FQNEAQ (reference sequence). The sequence was obtained from a female donor with esophageal squamous cell carcinoma. J is TRBJ1-2 and V is TRBV7-9, with D perhaps TRBD1 (5 bases). Sequencing used blood. This CDR3 is CASRREGAGYTF. The CDR3 nucleotides are TGTGCCAGCCGCAGGGAAGGAGCTGGCTACACCTTC.